These T cell receptor beta chains were read from a single sample in a study of yellow fever vaccine responses in identical twins. TCRdb processed the RT-PCR reads anew with MiXCR; each CDR3 protein has one entry. Of 2,000 to 2,500 distinct CDR3 sequences detected, approximately 32% appear once; the ten largest clones hold less than 7%. The material was T cells from blood (PBMCs), unsorted or a sorted subset (not recorded which), obtained before or after yellow fever vaccination (not recorded which). The receptors were gathered from a woman younger than 30 who received the yellow fever vaccine. Each CDR3 is given with its conserved first and last residue. Fields, in order: V gene, D gene, clone size, J gene, CDR3 DNA, CDR3 protein. A D gene is named only where the DNA matches it firmly. The size entry is marked missing in some rows and otherwise reads once, few, many or a size class.

V: TRBV28; D: .; size: .; J: TRBJ1-6; DNA: TGTGCCAGCAGTTTAACCGGGGTCTATAATTCACCCCTCCACTTT; CDR3: CASSLTGVYNSPLHF
V: TRBV6-2/TRBV6-3; D: TRBD2; size: .; J: TRBJ2-3; DNA: TGTGCCAGCAGTCTTAGCGGGAGTTTCGCAGATACGCAGTATTTT; CDR3: CASSLSGSFADTQYF
V: TRBV11-1; D: TRBD2; size: few; J: TRBJ2-7; DNA: TGTGCCAGCAGCCCTAGCGGCTCTCCTCCCTACGAGCAGTACTTC; CDR3: CASSPSGSPPYEQYF
V: TRBV29-1; D: .; size: .; J: TRBJ2-7; DNA: TGCAGCGTGTCCCTTGGTAGCACCTACGAGCAGTACTTC; CDR3: CSVSLGSTYEQYF
V: TRBV15; D: TRBD2; size: few; J: TRBJ2-7; DNA: TGTGCCACCAGCAGAGAACGTAGCGGGAGCGACGAGCAGTACTTC; CDR3: CATSRERSGSDEQYF
V: TRBV4-2; D: TRBD1; size: .; J: TRBJ1-1; DNA: TGTGCCAGCAGCCAGACCTCCCGGGACAGGGTGAACACTGAAGCTTTCTTT; CDR3: CASSQTSRDRVNTEAFF
V: TRBV4-3; D: .; size: .; J: TRBJ2-6; DNA: TGCGCCAGCAGCCAAGATGGCTCTGGGGCCAACGTCCTGACTTTC; CDR3: CASSQDGSGANVLTF
V: TRBV11-2; D: .; size: .; J: TRBJ2-1; DNA: TGTGCCAGCAGCTTAGAAGTGTCCTCCTACAATGAGCAGTTCTTC; CDR3: CASSLEVSSYNEQFF
V: TRBV5-1; D: TRBD1; size: .; J: TRBJ2-1; DNA: TGCGCCAGCAGCGTGACAGGGTCGAGCTCCTACAATGAGCAGTTCTTC; CDR3: CASSVTGSSSYNEQFF
V: TRBV18; D: .; size: few; J: TRBJ2-7; DNA: TGTGCCAGCTCACCAGGAGGGAGCTCCTACGAGCAGTACTTC; CDR3: CASSPGGSSYEQYF
V: TRBV29-1; D: .; size: .; J: TRBJ2-6; DNA: TGCAGCGTGGCAGATGGGACACCCTCTGGGGCCAACGTCCTGACTTTC; CDR3: CSVADGTPSGANVLTF
V: TRBV4-2; D: TRBD2; size: .; J: TRBJ2-7; DNA: TGTGCCAGCAGCCAAGATGCGGGGGGGGCCTACGAGCAGTACTTC; CDR3: CASSQDAGGAYEQYF
V: TRBV29-1; D: TRBD2; size: .; J: TRBJ2-7; DNA: TGCAGCGTTGAAGATCAAGCGGGGATAAATTACGAGCAGTACTTC; CDR3: CSVEDQAGINYEQYF
V: TRBV30; D: .; size: few; J: TRBJ1-3; DNA: TGTGCCTGGAGCGGACAGAGTTTTGGAAACACCATATATTTT; CDR3: CAWSGQSFGNTIYF
V: TRBV27; D: .; size: few; J: TRBJ2-1; DNA: TGTGCCAGCAGGCTTGGCTACAGCGCACTCTACAATGAGCAGTTCTTC; CDR3: CASRLGYSALYNEQFF
V: TRBV11-2; D: .; size: .; J: TRBJ2-7; DNA: TGTGCCAGCAGCCTCCCAAAAACCTACGAGCAGTACTTC; CDR3: CASSLPKTYEQYF
V: TRBV29-1; D: .; size: .; J: TRBJ1-5; DNA: TGCAGTGTTCAAGGGGCCGGCAATCAGCCCCAGCATTTT; CDR3: CSVQGAGNQPQHF
V: TRBV6-1; D: .; size: .; J: TRBJ1-2; DNA: TGTGCCAGCAGCCGAAGTGGGGCTAACTATGGCTACACCTTC; CDR3: CASSRSGANYGYTF
V: TRBV20-1; D: TRBD2; size: .; J: TRBJ2-3; DNA: TGCAGTGCTATAAGACTAGCGGCCCTGCAGTATTTT; CDR3: CSAIRLAALQYF
V: TRBV4-1; D: .; size: .; J: TRBJ2-7; DNA: TGCGCCAGCAGCCAAGAGTCGAGGACGATTAACTACGAGCAGTACTTC; CDR3: CASSQESRTINYEQYF
V: TRBV11-3; D: .; size: once; J: TRBJ2-2; DNA: TGTGCCAGCAGCTTAGGCAGGACCGGGGAGCTGTTTTTT; CDR3: CASSLGRTGELFF
V: TRBV10-3; D: TRBD1; size: .; J: TRBJ1-2; DNA: TGTGCCATCAGTGAGAGGCAGGGGGCGGATGGCTACACCTTC; CDR3: CAISERQGADGYTF
V: TRBV13; D: TRBD1; size: few; J: TRBJ2-2; DNA: TGTGCCAGCAGCGGACAGGGGCGAAACACCGGGGAGCTGTTTTTT; CDR3: CASSGQGRNTGELFF
V: TRBV11-3; D: .; size: once; J: TRBJ2-3; DNA: TGTGCCAGCAGCTTAGGAGAGTCTTTAGCGACAGATACGCAGTATTTT; CDR3: CASSLGESLATDTQYF
V: TRBV11-1; D: TRBD2; size: .; J: TRBJ2-1; DNA: TGTGCCAGCAGCTCCCTCCGATCGGGAGGGCCACATGAGCAGTTCTTC; CDR3: CASSSLRSGGPHEQFF
V: TRBV11-1; D: TRBD2; size: few; J: TRBJ2-7; DNA: TGTGCCAGCAGCTGGTTTGGACTAGCGGGAGGGTACGAGCAGTACTTC; CDR3: CASSWFGLAGGYEQYF
V: TRBV3-1; D: .; size: .; J: TRBJ2-2; DNA: TGTGCCAGCACCCCAGGTAGTCTGTCCGGGGAGCTGTTTTTT; CDR3: CASTPGSLSGELFF
V: TRBV11-1; D: TRBD2; size: few; J: TRBJ2-1; DNA: TGTGCCAGCAGCGCGACTAGCGGGAGGAAATACAATGAGCAGTTCTTC; CDR3: CASSATSGRKYNEQFF
V: TRBV10-3; D: .; size: .; J: TRBJ2-1; DNA: TGTGCCATCAGTCCGACAGCCTACAATGAGCAGTTCTTC; CDR3: CAISPTAYNEQFF
V: TRBV12-3/TRBV12-4; D: .; size: .; J: TRBJ1-5; DNA: TGTGCCAGCAGCCCGCGCTTGGGGAATTTACATAGCAATCAGCCCCAGCATTTT; CDR3: CASSPRLGNLHSNQPQHF
V: TRBV7-7; D: .; size: once; J: TRBJ1-1; DNA: TGTGCTAGCAACAACTACACTGAAGCTTTCTTT; CDR3: CASNNYTEAFF
V: TRBV2; D: TRBD2; size: few; J: TRBJ2-1; DNA: TGTGCCAGCGGGCTAGCGGAGTACAATGAGCAGTTCTTC; CDR3: CASGLAEYNEQFF
V: TRBV14; D: .; size: .; J: TRBJ2-1; DNA: TGTGCCAGCAGCCCGACCCCTTCGACAGGTTCCTCCTACAATGAGCAGTTCTTC; CDR3: CASSPTPSTGSSYNEQFF
V: TRBV7-3; D: .; size: .; J: TRBJ1-1; DNA: TGTGCCAGCAGCCAAACGATCGGGTCTGAAGCTTTCTTT; CDR3: CASSQTIGSEAFF
V: TRBV20-1; D: TRBD1; size: .; J: TRBJ1-5; DNA: TGCAGTGCTGGGACAGCGGAGGATCATCAGCCCCAGCATTTT; CDR3: CSAGTAEDHQPQHF
V: TRBV6-2/TRBV6-3; D: TRBD1; size: .; J: TRBJ2-7; DNA: TGTGCCAGCAGTTCCCCCGGGACAGGGGACTCCTACGAGCAGTACTTC; CDR3: CASSSPGTGDSYEQYF
V: TRBV4-3; D: .; size: .; J: TRBJ1-5; DNA: TGCGCCAGCAGCCAAGATGGTGGGGAAGGGTACCAGCCCCAGCATTTT; CDR3: CASSQDGGEGYQPQHF
V: TRBV5-6; D: .; size: few; J: TRBJ1-6; DNA: TGTGCCAGCAGCCGTTTCACCGACAATTCACCCCTCCACTTT; CDR3: CASSRFTDNSPLHF
V: TRBV11-2; D: .; size: few; J: TRBJ2-2; DNA: TGTGCCAGCAGCTTTCAAAACACCGGGGAGCTGTTTTTT; CDR3: CASSFQNTGELFF
V: TRBV7-2; D: .; size: .; J: TRBJ1-1; DNA: TGTGCCAGCAGCTTAAACAAGAACACTGAAGCTTTCTTT; CDR3: CASSLNKNTEAFF
V: TRBV3-1; D: .; size: few; J: TRBJ2-7; DNA: TGTGCCAGCAGCCAAGGACAGTACGAGCAGTACTTC; CDR3: CASSQGQYEQYF
V: TRBV27; D: .; size: .; J: TRBJ2-5; DNA: TGTGCCAGCAGTACAAAAGAGACCCAGTACTTC; CDR3: CASSTKETQYF
V: TRBV20-1; D: TRBD2; size: .; J: TRBJ2-1; DNA: TGCAGTGCCGGACTAGCGGGAGAGCAGTTCTTC; CDR3: CSAGLAGEQFF
V: TRBV4-3; D: .; size: large; J: TRBJ2-7; DNA: TGCGCCAGCAGCCCCCAGTTCACAGGCTCCTACGAGCAGTACTTC; CDR3: CASSPQFTGSYEQYF
V: TRBV28; D: TRBD1; size: few; J: TRBJ2-7; DNA: TGTGCCAGCAGTTCCCGGACAGGCTTAATCTACGAGCAGTACTTC; CDR3: CASSSRTGLIYEQYF
V: TRBV4-3; D: TRBD2; size: .; J: TRBJ2-1; DNA: TGCGCCAGCAGCCAAGGGACTAGCGGGGATTACAATGAGCAGTTCTTC; CDR3: CASSQGTSGDYNEQFF
V: TRBV2; D: TRBD1; size: .; J: TRBJ1-5; DNA: TGTGCCAGCAGTGTGCCGGGACAGTCGAGTCGTAATCAGCCCCAGCATTTT; CDR3: CASSVPGQSSRNQPQHF
V: TRBV20-1; D: TRBD2; size: .; J: TRBJ2-1; DNA: TGCAGTGCTAATCTAGCGGGACCCTACAATGAGCAGTTCTTC; CDR3: CSANLAGPYNEQFF
V: TRBV6-2/TRBV6-3; D: TRBD1; size: few; J: TRBJ2-1; DNA: TGTGCCAGCAGACTAGGGACAGGGGGACGCAATGAGCAGTTCTTC; CDR3: CASRLGTGGRNEQFF
V: TRBV7-7; D: .; size: .; J: TRBJ2-5; DNA: TGTGCTAGCAGCCCAGATCGGGGGACCGAGGAGGTGACCCAGTACTTC; CDR3: CASSPDRGTEEVTQYF
V: TRBV6-1; D: TRBD2; size: few; J: TRBJ2-3; DNA: TGTGCCAGCAGCCGTGGACTAGCCACCTCACAGTATTTT; CDR3: CASSRGLATSQYF